This T cell receptor (beta chain) was documented in a study of cytomegalovirus exposure and HLA in healthy donors. Study-wide results and limits: It was reported in a later analysis that an Asian-associated ancestry cluster showed fewer N-insertions than the approximately 700-donor mean. Later analysis associated a missense DCLRE1C variant with TCR beta V- and J-gene trimming.

Primers included in the PCR were 60 Vbeta and 13 Jbeta primers. Sequencing was performed with immunoSEQ multiplex PCR; in TCRdb, only in-frame clones are kept and a portion is missing. Here the sample spans roughly 140,000 clones, over 75% being singletons. V lost 0 bases to trimming and J lost 6 bases, with 12 bases between them. The CDR3 totals 14 residues. CDR1 is MRHNA, CDR2 SNTAGT, per germline. Concerning this clone itself: Its antigen is undetermined.

The genes are TRBV6-4 and TRBJ2-7; D may be TRBD2 (6 bases). The receptor's source is a male donor in good health and CMV-seronegative. Sequenced material: PBMCs. The CDR3 loop reads CASSDSAGSGEQYF. CDR3 in DNA: TGTGCCAGCAGTGACTCCGCGGGATCGGGCGAGCAGTACTTC.